Below are 29 T cell receptor beta chains sequenced from a single sample in a study of blood T cell repertoires in COVID-19. This table comes from immunoSEQ multiplex PCR, and its TCRdb copy is limited to in-frame clones, with some not included. Of 70,000 to 80,000 clones in the sample, roughly 82% were seen once. Input material: peripheral blood. These receptors were obtained from a woman aged 80 or over with acute or convalescent COVID-19.

The chain links TRBV29-1 to TRBJ2-7; D might be TRBD1 (6 bases). Trimming pared 4 bases from V and 6 bases from J, leaving 10 bases between. CDR3 length: 11 residues. Germline V gene lookup returns CDR1 SQVTM and CDR2 ANQGSEA. The CDR3, as DNA: TGCAGCGTTGCAGGGGTGGCCGAGCAGTACTTC. Its protein product is CSVAGVAEQYF.

This clone has more than one count but fewer than ten. The chain is built from TRBV28 and TRBJ2-1; D may be TRBD2 (7 bases). The CDR3 runs 13 residues. CDR1 and CDR2 from the germline V gene are MDHEN and SYDVKM. Trimming removed 7 bases from V and 4 bases from J, with 11 bases in between. The CDR3 protein is CASTRGGYNEQFF. The CDR3 DNA reads TGTGCCAGCACAAGGGGGGGTTACAATGAGCAGTTCTTC.

The chain uses TRBV7-3 and TRBJ2-2, with a possible D match to TRBD1 (5 bases). Germline V gives CDR1 SGHTA, CDR2 FQGTGA. Trimming removed 5 bases from V and 4 bases from J, with 8 bases in between. This CDR3 spans 13 amino acids. CDR3 sequence (DNA): TGTGCCAGCAGCGTTCAGGGCACCGGGGAGCTGTTTTTT. Translation: CASSVQGTGELFF.

The chain has TRBV7-9 and TRBJ2-1; D is perhaps TRBD1 (5 bases). The CDR3 sequence is 16 residues long. V was cut by 2 bases and J by 3 bases, with 14 bases left in between. CDR1 is SEHNR and CDR2 is FQNEAQ in the germline V gene (reference sequence). The CDR3 sequence is CASSLWASGFYNEQFF. The CDR3 DNA sequence: TGTGCCAGCAGCTTATGGGCGTCAGGGTTCTACAATGAGCAGTTCTTC.

The rearrangement uses TRBV5-1 and TRBJ2-4, with 7 bases that match TRBD1. CDR3 size: 16 residues. The trim removed 2 bases at V and 0 bases at J, leaving 5 bases unmatched. Germline V gene lookup returns CDR1 SGHRS and CDR2 YFSETQ. Here the CDR3 DNA reads TGCGCCAGCAGCTTTGGACAGGTCCGAGCCAAAAACATTCAGTACTTC. Translation gives CASSFGQVRAKNIQYF.

The genes are TRBV9 and TRBJ2-6, with unresolved D. The CDR3 loop spans 15 amino acids. Per germline, CDR1 SGDLS and CDR2 YYNGEE. Trimming took off 4 bases at V and 0 bases at J, with 8 bases between the two ends. This chain's CDR3 is CASSKGDSGANVLTF. CDR3 coding DNA: TGTGCCAGCAGCAAAGGAGACTCTGGGGCCAACGTCCTGACTTTC.

The genes are TRBV5-4 and TRBJ2-2, with 8 bases matching TRBD2. The V gene's germline CDR1 is SGHNT and CDR2 YYREEE (reference sequence). The ends lost 2 bases at V and 4 bases at J; junction bases unmatched: 4. This CDR3 spans 15 amino acids. CDR3 nucleotides: TGTGCCAGCAGCTTAGCGGGAGCGATCACCGGGGAGCTGTTTTTT. Residues: CASSLAGAITGELFF.

This chain uses TRBV28 with TRBJ1-6; perhaps TRBD1 as D (5 bases). Germline CDR1 is MDHEN and CDR2 is SYDVKM. The CDR3 has 16 amino acids. Trimming took off 2 bases at V and 6 bases at J, with 14 bases between the two ends. CDR3 nucleotides: TGTGCCAGCAGTTTAATGGGTGGGGGAGGTAATTCACCCCTCCACTTT. Translating gives CASSLMGGGGNSPLHF.

This chain uses TRBV10-2 with TRBJ2-5; 8 nucleotides agree with TRBD1. Per germline, CDR1 WSHSY and CDR2 SAAADI. The CDR3 spans 18 residues. Trimming removed 0 bases from V and 1 base from J; junction bases left unmatched: 10. CDR3 bases: TGCGCCAGCAGTGAGTCGAAGGACAGGGTGAAGACCCAAGAGACCCAGTACTTC. It yields the protein CASSESKDRVKTQETQYF.

The chain uses TRBV7-9 and TRBJ1-5, with 9 nucleotides matching TRBD1. The CDR3 is 15 residues long. Trimming removed 5 bases from V and 7 bases from J; junction bases left unmatched: 9. The germline V gene encodes CDR1 SEHNR and CDR2 FQNEAQ (reference sequence). The CDR3 DNA reads TGTGCCAGCAGCGATTACAGGGGGCGAAGACAGCCCCAGCATTTT. This codes for CASSDYRGRRQPQHF.

J is TRBJ1-2 and V is TRBV5-4; D is undetermined. Germline V gene lookup returns CDR1 SGHNT and CDR2 YYREEE (reference sequence). Trimming cost V 0 bases and J 2 bases, with 17 bases left between them. This CDR3 region has 17 residues. The CDR3 DNA sequence: TGTGCCAGCAGCTTGGGGACTGGGGAAATAGGCAACTATGGCTACACCTTC. This codes for CASSLGTGEIGNYGYTF.

The chain links TRBV28 to TRBJ1-5, with TRBD1 identical over 9 bases. Germline lookup yields CDR1 MDHEN and CDR2 SYDVKM. With V trimmed by 3 bases and J by 3 bases, 6 bases remained unmatched. The CDR3 extends over 16 amino acids. The DNA for the CDR3 is TGTGCCAGCAGTTTCCCCGGGACAGGGATCAATCAGCCCCAGCATTTT. Translating gives CASSFPGTGINQPQHF.

This clone is a singleton in its sample. This chain connects TRBV11-2 to TRBJ2-3, with a tentative D call TRBD1 (6 bases). The ends were cut back, 0 bases at V and 4 bases at J, with 11 bases in the middle. Germline V lookup: CDR1 SGHAT, CDR2 FQNNGV. This CDR3 is 15 amino acids long. CDR3 loop: CASSLDSAGADTQYF. CDR3 sequence (DNA): TGTGCCAGCAGCTTAGATTCGGCAGGGGCAGATACGCAGTATTTT.

The genes are TRBV6-2 or TRBV6-3 and TRBJ1-5; D is possibly TRBD1 (5 bases). Germline lookup yields CDR1 MNHEY and CDR2 SVGEGT. Trimming took 2 bases from V and 2 from J, leaving 16 bases between them. The CDR3 runs 17 residues. DNA for the CDR3: TGTGCCAGCAGTTACCTAGGCAGGAGGGGCCGCAATCAGCCCCAGCATTTT. Translation: CASSYLGRRGRNQPQHF.

The J gene is TRBJ2-7, the V gene TRBV5-1; 7 bases are a match to TRBD1. CDR1 is SGHRS, CDR2 YFSETQ, per germline. The ends lost 4 bases at V and 2 bases at J; junction bases unmatched: 3. The CDR3 length is 13 residues. The CDR3 is CASSPDRAYEQYF. The CDR3 nucleotides are TGCGCCAGCAGCCCCGACAGGGCCTACGAGCAGTACTTC.

The genes are TRBV11-1 and TRBJ2-1; 7 bases are a match to TRBD2. The CDR3 spans 14 residues. V shed 1 base, J shed 6 bases, and the junction held 3 bases outside the gene matches. Germline V lookup: CDR1 SGHAT, CDR2 FQDESV (reference sequence). CDR3 nucleotide sequence: TGTGCCAGCAGCTTAGGAAGCGGGACCAATGAGCAGTTCTTC. It codes for CASSLGSGTNEQFF.

This clone was counted between two and nine times. The rearrangement links TRBV2 to TRBJ2-1; no clear D. Germline CDR1 and CDR2: SNHLY and FYNNEI. V was shortened by 6 bases and J by 0 bases, with 6 bases between the two germline ends. The CDR3 spans 13 residues. CDR3 in DNA: TGTGCCAGCAGATCGAGCTCCTACAATGAGCAGTTCTTC. The encoded protein is CASRSSSYNEQFF.

The gene calls are TRBV19 and TRBJ2-1; 11 nucleotides match TRBD2. J lost 15 bases, V lost 6 bases, and 10 bases had no gene match. The CDR3 extends over 13 amino acids. Germline-derived CDR1 and CDR2 are LNHDA and SQIVND (reference sequence). The CDR3 DNA sequence: TGTGCCAGTAGCACCATAGCGGGAGGGCCGGTGTTCTTC. It translates to CASSTIAGGPVFF.

The gene calls are TRBV11-3 and TRBJ2-1, with 8 positions matching TRBD2. This CDR3 spans 15 amino acids. The V gene's germline CDR1 is SGHNT and CDR2 YENEEA. V shed 3 bases and J 1 base; nucleotides not matched to a gene: 2. The DNA for the CDR3 is TGTGCCAGCAGCTTTGCGGGGGGATCCTACAATGAGCAGTTCTTC. It translates to CASSFAGGSYNEQFF.

The chain combines TRBV7-9 with TRBJ1-1, with D perhaps matching TRBD1 (5 bases). The CDR3 contains 15 residues. The germline CDR1 and CDR2 sequences are SEHNR and FQNEAQ (reference sequence). The germline V and J ends were trimmed by 3 bases and 4 bases, with 15 bases remaining between them. The CDR3 DNA is TGTGCCAGCAGCTTCACGACAGCCTTGGGCACTGAAGCTTTCTTT. Protein product: CASSFTTALGTEAFF.

The chain couples TRBV19 to TRBJ2-5, with a tentative D call TRBD2 (6 bases). Germline CDR1 reads LNHDA; CDR2 reads SQIVND (reference sequence). The CDR3 is made up of 15 amino acids. V was trimmed by 4 bases and J by 5 bases, leaving 17 bases between them. CDR3 in DNA: TGTGCCAGTAGTAAGGGGCAGGGTGGAGGGGAGACCCAGTACTTC. It encodes CASSKGQGGGETQYF.

The table lists this clone with many counts. The rearrangement uses TRBV5-1 and TRBJ2-3; TRBD1 might be the D (6 bases). The germline gives CDR1 SGHRS, CDR2 YFSETQ. This CDR3 has 15 amino acids. Trimming shortened V by 4 bases and J by 5 bases, and 17 bases separated the two germline ends. CDR3 nucleotides: TGCGCCAGCAGCATCGGTCAGGGGCAGGTAGATACGCAGTATTTT. Amino acids: CASSIGQGQVDTQYF.

This clone came up once. V is TRBV5-4 and J is TRBJ1-2; TRBD1 matches 8 bases. The CDR3 totals 16 residues. In germline, CDR1 is SGHNT, CDR2 YYREEE (reference sequence). The J segment lost 7 bases and the V segment lost 1 base, leaving 12 bases of the junction unmatched. The CDR3 DNA sequence: TGTGCCAGCAGCTTGTCCCGGCCTCAGGGGGCGTTTGGCTACACCTTC. Translation gives CASSLSRPQGAFGYTF.

This sequence joins TRBV11-2 and TRBJ2-1, with 10 bases matching TRBD2. The CDR3 totals 16 residues. The germline gives CDR1 SGHAT, CDR2 FQNNGV. Losses at the gene ends were 5 bases for V and 5 bases for J; bases not matched to a gene: 9. As DNA, the CDR3 is TGTGCCAGCAGCCACGCGACTAGCGGGTGGAACAATGAGCAGTTCTTC. Amino acid sequence: CASSHATSGWNNEQFF.

The J gene is TRBJ2-1, the V gene TRBV9; 8 bases map to TRBD2. The germline V gene has CDR1 SGDLS and CDR2 YYNGEE. CDR3 length: 17 residues. The J segment lost 6 bases and the V segment lost 4 bases, leaving 15 bases of the junction unmatched. As DNA, the CDR3 is TGTGCCAGCAGCCCGGACCCGGGACTAGGGGGGAGCAATGAGCAGTTCTTC. It specifies CASSPDPGLGGSNEQFF.

The rearrangement links TRBV4-3 to TRBJ2-7; 8 bases line up with TRBD2. The trim removed 8 bases at V and 2 bases at J, leaving 14 bases unmatched. CDR1 and CDR2 from the germline V gene are LGHNA and YSLEER. The CDR3 extends over 16 amino acids. The CDR3 spells CASSPSAERGTYEQYF. In DNA, the CDR3 is TGCGCCAGCTCCCCCTCGGCCGAGCGGGGGACCTACGAGCAGTACTTC.

This clone was detected a few times. The V and J genes are TRBV7-8 and TRBJ2-3, with 7 bases aligning to TRBD1. This CDR3 has 15 residues. Germline loops: CDR1 SGHVS, CDR2 FQNEAQ. V lost 5 bases to trimming and J lost 0 bases; unmatched junction nucleotides: 5. The CDR3 region is CASSHRGFSTDTQYF. The DNA for the CDR3 is TGTGCCAGCAGCCACAGGGGCTTCAGCACAGATACGCAGTATTTT.

This sequence joins TRBV18 and TRBJ2-7; 8 positions agree with TRBD2. V was clipped by 1 base and J by 6 bases; unmatched bases: 11. This CDR3 comprises 16 residues. Looked up from germline, CDR1 is KGHSH and CDR2 is LQKENI. In nucleotides, the CDR3 is TGTGCCAGCTCACCACTTTCGGGACTAGTATGGGGCGAGCAGTACTTC. As protein: CASSPLSGLVWGEQYF.

This clone was seen more than once but under ten times. Different DNA sequences within this sample yield the same CDR3. The chain links TRBV5-1 to TRBJ2-7, with 9 bases aligning to TRBD1. This CDR3 comprises 14 residues. CDR1 SGHRS and CDR2 YFSETQ come from the germline V gene. The junction had 6 bases not matched to a gene; V was cut back by 4 bases and J by 4 bases. CDR3 sequence: CASSPPGQGYEQYF. In DNA form, the CDR3 reads TGCGCCAGCAGCCCTCCGGGACAGGGATACGAGCAGTACTTC.